The sample holds a few counts of the clone carrying this T cell receptor (beta chain). Antigen specificity is unknown. The data originate from a study of CD8 T cells in ankylosing spondylitis. MiXCR, run by TCRdb on the 5' RACE reads, gives a single entry per CDR3 protein. The sample lists some 840,000 distinct CDR3 sequences, 10% to 15% seen once, with 0.51% in the top ten. General study points: According to the report, clones linked to the disease were significantly enriched in matched synovial fluid samples taken from ankylosing spondylitis patients. Roughly eight highly homologous variants made up a TCR beta motif, and this motif appeared characteristic of ankylosing spondylitis blood.

Germline V gives CDR1 LNHDA, CDR2 SQIVND (reference sequence). The CDR3 loop spans 14 amino acids. Trimming cost V 8 bases and J 1 base, with 11 bases left between them. The clonotype originates from a male donor with ankylosing spondylitis. The V gene is TRBV19, the J gene TRBJ2-2, with TRBD1 as a possible D gene (6 bases). Sequencing used blood, either unsorted or a sorted T cell fraction (not recorded which). The CDR3 sequence: CASQMGQNTGELFF. Written as DNA, the CDR3 is TGTGCCAGTCAGATGGGACAGAACACCGGGGAGCTGTTTTTT.